This T cell receptor (beta chain) was captured by sequencing in a study of cytomegalovirus exposure and HLA in healthy donors. The repertoire was sequenced with immunoSEQ multiplex PCR; TCRdb's copy has only in-frame clones and lacks some. The sample consists of approximately 59,000 clones, about 92% of them appearing once. A note on this clone: Antigen unknown.

CDR1 is SGHNT, CDR2 YYREEE, per germline (reference sequence). The ends lost 2 bases at V and 6 bases at J; junction bases unmatched: 8. This CDR3 has 15 residues. The study's findings and limits: Reports described diagnosis of cytomegalovirus status by the classifier as highly specific and sensitive.

This sequence joins TRBV5-4 and TRBJ2-3; 8 bases match TRBD2. The source is a man aged 18 to 29 in good health and CMV-seropositive. What was sequenced was PBMCs. As DNA, the CDR3 is TGTGCCAGCAGCTTAGGGACTAGTGTATGGGATACGCAGTATTTT. Its protein product is CASSLGTSVWDTQYF.